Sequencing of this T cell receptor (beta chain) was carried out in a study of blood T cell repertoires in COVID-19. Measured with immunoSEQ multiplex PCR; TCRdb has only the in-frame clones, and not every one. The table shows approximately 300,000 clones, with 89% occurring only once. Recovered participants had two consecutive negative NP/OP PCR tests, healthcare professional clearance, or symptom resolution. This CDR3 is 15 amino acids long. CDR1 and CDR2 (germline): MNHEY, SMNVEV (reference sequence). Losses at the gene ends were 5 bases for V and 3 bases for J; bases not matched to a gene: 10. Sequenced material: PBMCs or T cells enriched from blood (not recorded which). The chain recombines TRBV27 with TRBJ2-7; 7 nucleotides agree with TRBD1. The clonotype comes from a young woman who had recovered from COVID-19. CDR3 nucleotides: TGTGCCAGCAGTAGGGGGCGGACAGGAGGCTACGAGCAGTACTTC. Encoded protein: CASSRGRTGGYEQYF.